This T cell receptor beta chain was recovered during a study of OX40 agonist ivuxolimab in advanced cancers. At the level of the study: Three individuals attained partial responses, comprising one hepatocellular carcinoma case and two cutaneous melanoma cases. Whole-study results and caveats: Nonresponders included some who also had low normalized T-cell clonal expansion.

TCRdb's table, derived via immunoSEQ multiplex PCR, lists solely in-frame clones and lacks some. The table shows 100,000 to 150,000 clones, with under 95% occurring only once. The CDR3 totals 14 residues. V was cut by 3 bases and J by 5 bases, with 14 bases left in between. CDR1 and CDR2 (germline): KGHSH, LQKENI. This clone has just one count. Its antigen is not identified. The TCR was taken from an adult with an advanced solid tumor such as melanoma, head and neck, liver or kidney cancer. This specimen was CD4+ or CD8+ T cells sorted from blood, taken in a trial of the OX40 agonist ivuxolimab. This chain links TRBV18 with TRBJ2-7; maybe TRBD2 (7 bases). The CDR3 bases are TGTGCCAGCTCACCGGGGGGGCGGATTGACGAGCAGTACTTC. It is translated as CASSPGGRIDEQYF. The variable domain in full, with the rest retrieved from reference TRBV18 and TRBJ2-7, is NAGVMQNPRHLVRRRGQEARLRCSPMKGHSHVYWYRQLPEEGLKFMVYLQKENIIDESGMPKERFSAEFPKEGPSILRIQQVVRGDSAAYFCASSPGGRIDEQYFGPGTRLTVT.